What follows are 15 T cell receptor beta chains derived from one specimen sequenced in a study of CD8 T cells in ankylosing spondylitis (TCRdb year 2017). Library generation was performed with 5' RACE. The reads were generated on an Illumina HiSeq 2500. TCRdb trimmed public reads at Q25 via fastp, called clones via MiXCR and kept in-frame beta chains. All rows with the same CDR3 protein become a single entry with the most common DNA and genes. The table for this sample lists over 100,000 distinct CDR3 sequences; about an eighth of them were counted only once. The ten biggest clones cover over 4% of the sample. The specimen sequenced was blood, either unsorted or a sorted T cell fraction (not recorded which). Source of these receptors: a female donor with ankylosing spondylitis or in good health (not recorded which).

This clonotype was counted many times. The gene calls are TRBV3-1 and TRBJ2-3; TRBD2 matches 10 bases. CDR1 is LGHDT and CDR2 is YNNKEL in the germline V gene (reference sequence). CDR3 size: 15 residues. V was pared by 5 bases and J by 3 bases, with 5 bases of the junction left unmatched. Written as DNA, the CDR3 is TGTGCCAGCAGCTTGCGTAGCGGGGGGACAGATACGCAGTATTTT. It specifies CASSLRSGGTDTQYF.

This clonotype turned up a few times. The chain has TRBV5-1 and TRBJ2-7; possibly TRBD2 for D (5 bases). This CDR3 is built from 15 residues. V was cut by 4 bases and J by 0 bases, with 14 bases left in between. From germline, CDR1 is SGHRS and CDR2 YFSETQ. The CDR3 sequence: CASSLRTGSSYEQYF. CDR3 sequence (DNA): TGCGCCAGCAGCCTCCGGACGGGAAGCTCCTACGAGCAGTACTTC.

Ten or more counts support this clonotype. The chain employs TRBV20-1 and TRBJ2-1; 12 bases fit TRBD2. The germline gives CDR1 DFQATT, CDR2 SNEGSKA (reference sequence). This CDR3 is 15 amino acids long. V lost 2 bases to trimming and J lost 5 bases; unmatched junction nucleotides: 4. The CDR3 spells CSARLGLAGHNEQFF. CDR3 nucleotides: TGCAGTGCTAGATTAGGACTAGCGGGACACAATGAGCAGTTCTTC.

This clonotype was counted between two and nine times. This sequence joins TRBV10-1 and TRBJ2-3, with 7 positions matching TRBD1. Germline CDR1 reads WNHNN; CDR2 reads SYGVQD (reference sequence). The V gene end was trimmed by 0 bases and the J gene end by 2 bases; junction bases not matched to a gene: 5. The CDR3 extends over 16 amino acids. In DNA, the CDR3 is TGCGCCAGCAGTGAGTCGTATGGGACAGACACAGATACGCAGTATTTT. Its translation: CASSESYGTDTDTQYF.

This clonotype has a count of ten or more. The chain's CDR3 is CASKGPGLGNIQYF. The DNA of the CDR3 is TGTGCCAGTAAAGGTCCGGGACTGGGGAACATTCAGTACTTC. The J gene is TRBJ2-4, the V gene TRBV7-9; maybe TRBD2 (6 bases). The CDR3 consists of 14 residues. Per the germline V gene, CDR1 is SEHNR and CDR2 is FQNEAQ (reference sequence). Between the trimmed V and J ends, which lost 9 bases and 7 bases, there was a span of 19 bases.

Details on this clonotype: A much bigger clone sits one base away, suggesting this may be a read error. The CDR3 loop reads CASSQPGGRTEAFF. The CDR3 nucleotides read TGTGCCAGCTCACAACCAGGGGGGAGAACTGAAGCTTTCTTT. The chain uses TRBV18 and TRBJ1-1; TRBD1 matches 7 bases. The CDR3 is 14 amino acids. V lost 4 bases to trimming and J lost 5 bases; unmatched junction nucleotides: 7. Germline assignment: CDR1 KGHSH and CDR2 LQKENI.

This clonotype was recorded at least ten times. V gene TRBV19 combines with J gene TRBJ1-1, with D possibly matching TRBD1 (6 bases). Germline CDR1 and CDR2: LNHDA and SQIVND (reference sequence). There are 11 residues in the CDR3. V was trimmed by 4 bases and J by 8 bases, leaving 8 bases between them. The CDR3 spells CASSTGDEAFF. In DNA form, the CDR3 reads TGTGCCAGTAGTACAGGGGACGAAGCTTTCTTT.

This clonotype was observed many times. This sequence joins TRBV28 and TRBJ2-7, with D possibly being TRBD1 or TRBD2 (6 bases each). The CDR3 is 17 residues long. Germline-derived CDR1 and CDR2 are MDHEN and SYDVKM. V was cut by 6 bases and J by 2 bases, with 23 bases left in between. CDR3 sequence (DNA): TGTGCCAGCAGAGGGGGGTCGGCCCAACCTACAGCCTACGAGCAGTACTTC. It translates to CASRGGSAQPTAYEQYF.

The chain combines TRBV12-3 or TRBV12-4 with TRBJ1-5; 8 bases line up with TRBD1. The CDR3 has 13 residues. J was trimmed by 4 bases and V by 6 bases; bases with no gene match: 2. The CDR3 protein is CASRRQGNQPQHF. The CDR3 DNA reads as TGTGCCAGCAGGAGACAGGGGAATCAGCCCCAGCATTTT.

This clonotype has only a few counts. The rearrangement uses TRBV19 and TRBJ1-5; D gene uncertain. The V end lost 0 bases, the J end lost 1 base, and 7 bases lay between the germline ends. CDR1 and CDR2 (germline): LNHDA, SQIVND (reference sequence). This CDR3 is 15 amino acids long. The CDR3 protein is CASSIDRASNQPQHF. The CDR3 DNA reads as TGTGCCAGTAGTATAGATCGGGCCAGCAATCAGCCCCAGCATTTT.

This clonotype was recorded at least ten times. The J gene is TRBJ1-2, the V gene TRBV6-6; a possible D gene is TRBD1 (5 bases). Trimming removed 5 bases at V and 7 bases at J, with 14 bases between. Germline CDR1 is MNHNY and CDR2 is SVGAGI (reference sequence). The CDR3 contains 13 residues. The CDR3 here is CASSRNQGIGYTF. Written as DNA, the CDR3 is TGTGCCAGCAGTCGAAACCAGGGAATTGGCTACACCTTC.

Many counts were recorded for this clonotype. This chain links TRBV5-1 with TRBJ1-2; 8 bases agree with TRBD1. The germline V gene encodes CDR1 SGHRS and CDR2 YFSETQ. J lost 7 bases, V lost 0 bases, and 11 bases had no gene match. The CDR3 sequence is 16 residues long. DNA for the CDR3: TGCGCCAGCAGCTTGGCCAACGCCCGGACAGGGTTTGGCTACACCTTC. Its translation: CASSLANARTGFGYTF.

This clonotype was seen repeatedly, ten times or more. The chain carries TRBV2 and TRBJ2-5; 10 bases are a match to TRBD2. The germline gives CDR1 SNHLY, CDR2 FYNNEI. The junction had 2 bases not matched to a gene; V was cut back by 4 bases and J by 3 bases. The CDR3 has 14 amino acids. The CDR3 DNA reads as TGTGCCAGCAGTGTAGGACTAGCGGAAGAGACCCAGTACTTC. Protein product: CASSVGLAEETQYF. Filled out from reference TRBV2 and TRBJ2-5, the complete variable domain reads EPEVTQTPSHQVTQMGQEVILRCVPISNHLYFYWYRQILGQKVEFLVSFYNNEISEKSEIFDDQFSVERPDGSNFTLKIRSTKLEDSAMYFCASSVGLAEETQYFGPGTRLLVL.

This clonotype has at least ten counts. The rearrangement joins TRBV30 to TRBJ2-1; weak D call: TRBD1 (5 bases). The V gene's germline CDR1 is GTSNPN and CDR2 SVGIG (reference sequence). The V gene lost 2 bases and the J gene lost 3 bases, with 14 bases spanning the gap. The CDR3 length is 15 residues. The CDR3 spells CAWSRGLGHYNEQFF. The CDR3 coding sequence is TGTGCCTGGAGTAGGGGCCTGGGGCACTACAATGAGCAGTTCTTC. Based on the CDR3 plus reference TRBV30 and TRBJ2-1, the full variable domain is SQTIHQWPATLVQPVGSPLSLECTVEGTSNPNLYWYRQAAGRGLQLLFYSVGIGQISSEVPQNLSASRPQDRQFILSSKKLLLSDSGFYLCAWSRGLGHYNEQFFGPGTRLTVL.

This clonotype showed up many times. V usage is TRBV29-1 and J usage is TRBJ1-3, with D perhaps TRBD1 (6 bases). The CDR3 has 12 residues. The V end was cut by 5 bases, the J end by 4 bases, with 9 bases between. CDR1 is SQVTM and CDR2 is ANQGSEA in the germline V gene. CDR3 in DNA: TGCAGCGTTCCAGGGGTGGGAAACACCATATATTTT. Amino acids: CSVPGVGNTIYF.